The 27 T cell receptor beta chains in this list originate from one sample, sequenced in a study of siplizumab effects on memory and regulatory T cells. Data came from immunoSEQ multiplex PCR; TCRdb stores just in-frame clones and leaves some out. The sample lists roughly 100,000 clones, 80% to 95% seen once, with around 11% in the top ten. The source material was non-Treg CD4+ T cells sorted from blood. The origin of the receptors is a human donor in good health.

This rearrangement joins TRBV2 to TRBJ1-5; no firm D call. The V end lost 3 bases, the J end lost 7 bases, and 13 bases lay between the germline ends. The CDR3 sequence is 14 residues long. Looked up from germline, CDR1 is SNHLY and CDR2 is FYNNEI. The CDR3 DNA reads TGTGCCAGCAGTGATAGCTATGTCCCCCAGCCCCAGCATTTT. Protein: CASSDSYVPQPQHF. Full variable domain (outside the CDR3, taken from reference TRBV2 and TRBJ1-5): EPEVTQTPSHQVTQMGQEVILRCVPISNHLYFYWYRQILGQKVEFLVSFYNNEISEKSEIFDDQFSVERPDGSNFTLKIRSTKLEDSAMYFCASSDSYVPQPQHFGDGTRLSIL.

The rearrangement links TRBV7-2 to TRBJ2-7, with D possibly matching TRBD2 (6 bases). The CDR3 runs 17 residues. Germline V gives CDR1 SGHTA, CDR2 FQGNSA. V was pared by 2 bases and J by 3 bases, with 20 bases between. Written as DNA, the CDR3 is TGTGCCAGCAGCTTAATCATTTGGGGGAGGCCTAACTACGAGCAGTACTTC. This sequence encodes CASSLIIWGRPNYEQYF.

The V and J genes are TRBV28 and TRBJ1-1; a weak D match, TRBD1 (5 bases). The V and J ends lost 2 bases and 8 bases respectively, with 15 bases between them. The CDR3 sequence is 14 residues long. Germline V gene lookup returns CDR1 MDHEN and CDR2 SYDVKM. CDR3 in amino acids: CASSLKARGNEAFF. Written as DNA, the CDR3 is TGTGCCAGCAGTTTAAAGGCGCGGGGGAACGAAGCTTTCTTT.

This chain links TRBV7-9 with TRBJ1-4, with D possibly being TRBD1 (6 bases). Germline V gene lookup returns CDR1 SEHNR and CDR2 FQNEAQ (reference sequence). Trimming stripped 5 bases from V and 10 bases from J, with 11 bases between. This CDR3 is built from 12 residues. The CDR3 sequence is CASSAQGGKLFF. CDR3 DNA: TGTGCCAGCAGCGCACAGGGTGGAAAACTGTTTTTT.

The sample holds one count of this clone. The V call is TRBV5-3, the J call TRBJ1-3; 8 bases map to TRBD1. Being an ORF, TRBV5-3 has a function that is uncertain. The CDR3 runs to 17 residues. V was clipped by 6 bases and J by 8 bases; unmatched bases: 19. The CDR3 loop reads CARTNTADRGFLDTIYF. The CDR3 bases are TGTGCCAGAACCAACACCGCCGACAGGGGTTTTCTGGACACCATATATTTT.

This rearrangement joins TRBV5-1 to TRBJ2-1; TRBD2 matches at 15 bases. Germline loops: CDR1 SGHRS, CDR2 YFSETQ. With 3 bases clipped from V and 13 bases from J, the junction kept 5 bases outside the gene matches. The CDR3 contains 14 residues. This CDR3 reads CASSSPGLAGGQFF. For the CDR3, the DNA is TGCGCCAGCAGCTCGCCGGGACTAGCGGGGGGACAGTTCTTC. The whole variable domain, remainder taken from reference TRBV5-1 and TRBJ2-1, is KAGVTQTPRYLIKTRGQQVTLSCSPISGHRSVSWYQQTPGQGLQFLFEYFSETQRNKGNFPGRFSGRQFSNSRSEMNVSTLELGDSALYLCASSSPGLAGGQFFGPGTRLTVL.

The genes are TRBV11-3 and TRBJ2-6; perhaps TRBD2 as D (5 bases). Looked up from germline, CDR1 is SGHNT and CDR2 is YENEEA. The CDR3 runs 15 residues. Trimming shortened V by 3 bases and J by 4 bases, and 10 bases separated the two germline ends. For the CDR3, the DNA is TGTGCCAGCAGCTTCGGGGAAGCGGGGGCCAACGTCCTGACTTTC. Amino acids: CASSFGEAGANVLTF.

This clone was seen just once. The V and J genes are TRBV28 and TRBJ2-5; 13 bases agree with TRBD2. The CDR3 totals 16 residues. The V and J ends lost 2 bases and 5 bases, in that order; junction bases with no gene match: 5. CDR1 and CDR2 (germline): MDHEN, SYDVKM. The CDR3 spells CASSLQGLAGRETQYF. The DNA of the CDR3 is TGTGCCAGCAGTTTACAGGGACTAGCGGGACGTGAGACCCAGTACTTC.

The chain is built from TRBV7-9 and TRBJ2-7, with TRBD1 identical over 9 bases. Per the germline V gene, CDR1 is SEHNR and CDR2 is FQNEAQ (reference sequence). V lost 5 bases, J lost 4 bases, and 6 bases stayed unmatched. The CDR3 consists of 14 residues. CDR3: CASSPRDRAYEQYF. DNA for the CDR3: TGTGCCAGCAGCCCGCGGGACAGGGCTTACGAGCAGTACTTC.

The chain couples TRBV4-1 to TRBJ1-1; D is ambiguous. CDR1 and CDR2 from the germline V gene are MGHRA and YSYEKL. The CDR3 has 15 amino acids. The ends were cut back, 0 bases at V and 0 bases at J, with 8 bases in the middle. The CDR3 DNA is TGCGCCAGCAGCCAAGAGCCGATCATGAACACTGAAGCTTTCTTT. The encoded protein is CASSQEPIMNTEAFF.

This sequence joins TRBV2 and TRBJ1-5; D unclear. CDR1 and CDR2 from the germline V gene are SNHLY and FYNNEI. V was clipped by 10 bases and J by 1 base, with 11 bases between them. The CDR3 extends over 13 amino acids. The DNA for the CDR3 is TGTGCCACGACCGGAGGGAGCAATCAGCCCCAGCATTTT. It encodes CATTGGSNQPQHF.

A note on this clone: One end of the junction fails to match germline, which may point to a read error. This chain uses TRBV28 with TRBJ2-7, with no clear D. The CDR3 runs to 11 residues. CDR1 is MDHEN and CDR2 is SYDVKM in the germline V gene. CDR3 loop: CASSSSSEQYF. For the CDR3, the DNA is TGTGCCAGCAGTTCTTCCTCCGAGCAGTACTTC.

V is TRBV2 and J is TRBJ1-5; tentative D call: TRBD1 (6 bases). The CDR3 has 14 amino acids. V lost 6 bases, J lost 7 bases, and 16 bases lay in between. Germline lookup yields CDR1 SNHLY and CDR2 FYNNEI. CDR3 in amino acids: CASSWGGPNQPQHF. For the CDR3, the DNA is TGTGCCAGCAGCTGGGGGGGGCCGAACCAGCCCCAGCATTTT.

V usage is TRBV21-1 and J usage is TRBJ2-7; TRBD2, the table's D call, was not compared with the DNA. TRBV21-1 is flagged as a pseudogene. The CDR3 runs to 17 residues. CDR3 sequence: CASSKGRGASGTYEQYF. In DNA form, the CDR3 reads TGTGCCAGCAGCAAAGGAAGAGGGGCTAGCGGAACCTACGAGCAGTACTTC.

The CDR3 DNA sequence: TGTGCCTGGGCCCCCTCACGAATCTATGGCTACACCTTC. It specifies CAWAPSRIYGYTF. The rearrangement uses TRBV30 and TRBJ1-2, with D unclear. CDR3 length: 13 residues. Germline CDR1 GTSNPN, CDR2 SVGIG (reference sequence). Trimming stripped 5 bases from V and 4 bases from J, with 14 bases between.

The chain has TRBV19 and TRBJ2-2; the match to TRBD1 covers 11 bases. The V and J ends lost 8 bases and 6 bases, in that order; junction bases with no gene match: 8. CDR1 and CDR2 (germline): LNHDA, SQIVND (reference sequence). The CDR3 contains 15 residues. CDR3: CASGRTGGTAGELFF. CDR3 DNA: TGTGCCAGTGGCCGGACAGGGGGCACTGCCGGGGAGCTGTTTTTT.

With respect to this clone: This sample also contains other DNA sequences that code for the same CDR3. V and J are TRBV18 and TRBJ2-3; D is ambiguous. The CDR3 contains 12 residues. Between the trimmed V and J ends, which lost 3 bases and 4 bases, there was a span of 5 bases. Germline loops: CDR1 KGHSH, CDR2 LQKENI. CDR3 residues: CASSPSADTQYF. DNA of the CDR3: TGTGCCAGCTCACCGTCGGCAGATACGCAGTATTTT.

This clone was detected once. The chain links TRBV30 to TRBJ2-7; unclear D gene. Trimming took off 0 bases at V and 6 bases at J, with 12 bases between the two ends. The CDR3 contains 13 residues. In germline, CDR1 is GTSNPN, CDR2 SVGIG (reference sequence). CDR3 DNA: TGTGCCTGGAGTGTAGGTCTCGTTTCCGAGCAGTACTTC. Translation gives CAWSVGLVSEQYF.

This chain connects TRBV5-1 to TRBJ2-3; D not resolved. Between the trimmed V and J ends, which lost 1 base and 2 bases, there was a span of 8 bases. In germline, CDR1 is SGHRS, CDR2 YFSETQ. The CDR3 spans 14 residues. The CDR3 reads CASSLTLYTDTQYF. In nucleotides, the CDR3 is TGCGCCAGCAGCTTGACGTTATACACAGATACGCAGTATTTT.

The chain has TRBV6-5 and TRBJ1-2, with D perhaps TRBD1 (5 bases). This CDR3 is built from 13 residues. CDR1 is MNHEY, CDR2 SVGAGI, per germline. V gave up 6 bases and J gave up 2 bases, with 10 bases separating them. In DNA, the CDR3 is TGTGCCAGCAGGCTGGCAGGGAACTATGGCTACACCTTC. Amino acid sequence: CASRLAGNYGYTF.

The rearrangement links TRBV7-2 to TRBJ1-1; 7 bases fit TRBD1. V lost 2 bases, J lost 11 bases, and 11 bases stayed unmatched. CDR1 SGHTA and CDR2 FQGNSA come from the germline V gene. The CDR3 covers 14 residues. The CDR3 DNA follows: TGTGCCAGCAGCTTAAGTTCCGGGGACAGCGTGGCTTTCTTT. Amino acids: CASSLSSGDSVAFF.

This rearrangement joins TRBV19 to TRBJ2-4; 9 nucleotides line up with TRBD1. Germline values: CDR1 LNHDA, CDR2 SQIVND (reference sequence). The CDR3 has 14 residues. The V and J ends lost 7 bases and 6 bases, in that order; junction bases with no gene match: 7. CDR3 in amino acids: CASTLGQGPNIQYF. In nucleotides, the CDR3 is TGTGCCAGTACCCTTGGACAGGGGCCAAACATTCAGTACTTC.

V gene TRBV10-3 combines with J gene TRBJ2-7; a possible D gene is TRBD1 (6 bases). The germline V and J ends were trimmed by 3 bases and 0 bases, with 9 bases remaining between them. Germline CDR1 reads ENHRY; CDR2 reads SYGVKD. The CDR3 has 14 residues. CDR3 residues: CAISERGSSYEQYF. CDR3 DNA sequence: TGTGCCATCAGTGAAAGGGGGAGCTCCTACGAGCAGTACTTC.

The V and J genes are TRBV18 and TRBJ1-1, with a possible D match to TRBD1 (6 bases). The CDR3 loop spans 15 amino acids. V lost 3 bases and J lost 5, with 16 bases in between. CDR1 is KGHSH, CDR2 LQKENI, per germline. The CDR3: CASSPRDTISTEAFF. The CDR3 DNA sequence: TGTGCCAGCTCACCGAGGGACACCATTTCGACTGAAGCTTTCTTT.

J is TRBJ2-2 and V is TRBV5-1; perhaps TRBD1 as D (6 bases). The CDR3 has 14 amino acids. Trimming stripped 0 bases from V and 5 bases from J, with 8 bases between. Germline V gene data show CDR1 as SGHRS and CDR2 as YFSETQ. The CDR3 spells CASSLEGQTGELFF. As DNA, the CDR3 is TGCGCCAGCAGCTTGGAGGGACAAACCGGGGAGCTGTTTTTT.

This rearrangement joins TRBV9 to TRBJ2-3; D gene ambiguous. The V gene lost 5 bases and the J gene lost 6 bases, with 10 bases spanning the gap. CDR1 and CDR2 (germline): SGDLS, YYNGEE. The CDR3 runs to 12 residues. CDR3 nucleotide sequence: TGTGCCAGCAGTTCCATCTCGGATACGCAGTATTTT. As protein: CASSSISDTQYF.

This sequence joins TRBV11-3 and TRBJ2-1, with D possibly being TRBD1 (6 bases). V was pared by 5 bases and J by 3 bases, with 14 bases between. The CDR3 consists of 15 residues. The germline CDR1 and CDR2 sequences are SGHNT and YENEEA. The CDR3 region has the DNA TGTGCCAGCAGCCCCCGACAGGACCACTACAATGAGCAGTTCTTC. Its translation is CASSPRQDHYNEQFF.